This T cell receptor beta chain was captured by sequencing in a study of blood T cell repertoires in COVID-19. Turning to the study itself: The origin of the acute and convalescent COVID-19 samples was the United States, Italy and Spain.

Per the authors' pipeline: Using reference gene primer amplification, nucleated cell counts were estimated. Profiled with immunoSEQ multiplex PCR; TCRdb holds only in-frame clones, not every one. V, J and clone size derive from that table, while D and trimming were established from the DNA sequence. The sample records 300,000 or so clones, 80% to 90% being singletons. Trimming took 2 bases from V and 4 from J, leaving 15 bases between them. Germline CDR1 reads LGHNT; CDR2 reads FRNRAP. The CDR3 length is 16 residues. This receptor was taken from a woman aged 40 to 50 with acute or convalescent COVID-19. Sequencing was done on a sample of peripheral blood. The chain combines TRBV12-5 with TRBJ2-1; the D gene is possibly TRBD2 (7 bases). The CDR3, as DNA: TGTGCTAGTGGTTTGTGGGGGGGCCTCCTTTACAATGAGCAGTTCTTC. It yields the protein CASGLWGGLLYNEQFF. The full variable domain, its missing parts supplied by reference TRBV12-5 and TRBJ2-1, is DARVTQTPRHKVTEMGQEVTMRCQPILGHNTVFWYRQTMMQGLELLAYFRNRAPLDDSGMPKDRFSAEMPDATLATLKIQPSEPRDSAVYFCASGLWGGLLYNEQFFGPGTRLTVL.